This T cell receptor beta chain was captured in a study of cytomegalovirus exposure and HLA in healthy donors. The primer mix had 60 Vbeta and 13 Jbeta primers. Sequenced by immunoSEQ multiplex PCR; TCRdb stores in-frame clones only, minus some. The sample includes more than 110,000 clones, about 80% of them seen just once. The CDR3 is made up of 15 amino acids. The germline gives CDR1 MNHNS, CDR2 SASEGT. The junction had 9 bases not matched to a gene; V was cut back by 3 bases and J by 7 bases. This TCR came from a young man in good health and CMV-seronegative. The V call is TRBV6-1, the J call TRBJ1-5; 7 nucleotides match TRBD1. Sequencing used PBMCs. CDR3: CASSEKGASGQPQHF. The CDR3 DNA is TGTGCCAGCAGTGAGAAGGGGGCCTCAGGGCAGCCCCAGCATTTT.